This T cell receptor (beta chain) originates from a study of T cell responses to AZD1222 COVID-19 vaccine (dated by TCRdb to about 2021). Notes on the research overall: TCR sequencing covered some 240 trial participants: 207 given two doses of AZD1222 and about 26 given two doses of MenACWY control vaccine. Trial participants were enrolled by age into 18-55, 56-69 and 70-plus year subgroups, with approximately 150, 30 and 60 TCR-sequenced participants respectively. What the research found in general, with its limitations: Conclusions about previously exposed vaccinees were limited because only six or seven AZD1222 recipients were SARS-CoV-2 seropositive at baseline. Participants were mostly white British and included more females than males, and it was suggested by the authors that clonal diversity may have been underestimated. In the small 56-69-year group, the increase in depth fell short of significance, most likely because of low power. CD4 TCRs associated with the vaccine covered the entire spike protein, and the dominant responses were in regions 160-218 and 743-854. No day 14 peak-response samples were available, so repertoires were characterized only after the peak T cell response. Spike-specific TCR breadth and depth rose significantly after two AZD1222 doses compared with day 0 and with MenACWY recipients. Nearly half of unique spike-specific TCRs reportedly recognized epitopes outside regions mutated in the B.1.351 and B.1.1.7 variants.

Interpreted using the paper, the time point label stands for: about 28 days (+/-7) after the second vaccine dose. AZD1222 recipients whose second dose came at about 4 weeks and those whose second dose came at about 12 weeks were combined into one group, since spike-specific TCR depth and breadth did not differ between the two schedules. Vaccinee samples came from UK trials COV001 and COV002, including a single-blind randomized controlled phase 2/3 trial of AZD1222 (ChAdOx1 nCoV-19) in healthy adults. For TCRbeta chain sequencing, PBMC samples from trial participants were taken at day 0 and at day 28 after the second dose. CDR1 and CDR2, looked up from the germline V gene, are SGHAT and FQNNGV. The CDR3 contains 15 residues, cysteine and phenylalanine counted. CDR3 DNA is the only sequence kept; it has 45 bases, read in frame from the first base. The junction carries 12 bases between V and J, which are trimmed by 4 bases and 3 bases respectively.

The CDR3 regions of human TCRbeta chains were analyzed by immunosequencing. The authors processed their data as follows. Repertoire TCRs were checked for matches against a reference library of SARS-CoV-2-specific TCRs that had been generated using the MIRA antigen-specificity platform. Breadth was defined as the fraction of unique TCRs that were SARS-CoV-2-associated, and depth was defined as the fraction of total T cells that were SARS-CoV-2-associated. Using the MIRA data, each spike-specific TCR was assigned both to the spike region to which the TCR was reactive and to a CD4 or CD8 class. Log10-transformed breadth and depth values were compared by one-way ANOVA with Sidak's multiple comparisons tests. TCRdb stores this immuneACCESS table with in-frame sequences only. Part of the clones is absent; in the studies checked, under half of the shortfall reflects unresolved V genes, and no reason is known for the rest. That table gives V, J and clone size, and the DNA gave D and trimming. For this sample the table gives 180,000 or so clones, of which about 91% were detected only once. Of the sample, about 1.5% is held by the ten largest clones.

In the case of this clone: No antigen is known for it. The input lacks base qualities; no much larger clone sits a single base away.

The sample consisted of peripheral blood, taken 28 days after the second AZD1222 dose. The TCR comes from an adult who received the AZD1222 COVID-19 vaccine. Recombination connected TRBV11-2 to TRBJ1-4; no D gene can be assigned with confidence. The nucleotide sequence reads TGTGCCAGCAGCTCCGGAGGGCAGCCTAATGAAAAACTGTTTTTT. Translated, this is CASSSGGQPNEKLFF.